The 2 T cell receptor beta chains below were found in one sample sequenced in a study of T cell repertoires in cytomegalovirus infection. TCRdb processed the reads anew with MiXCR; each CDR3 protein has one entry. In the table there are 700,000 to 900,000 distinct CDR3 sequences, around 29% of which are singletons. Antigens of these TCRs are unknown. This sample comprised cultured CD8+ T cells from PBMCs, obtained from culture after CMV antigen stimulation. The receptors here all came from a human donor in good health (CMV status not recorded). Some clones in this sample may be carry-over from other donors' samples.

This clonotype was picked up a small number of times. This chain joins TRBV7-3 and TRBJ2-3; 7 nucleotides align to TRBD1. CDR1 and CDR2 from the germline V gene are SGHTA and FQGTGA. The CDR3 has 15 residues. Unmatched junction bases numbered 6, after V lost 0 bases and J lost 6 bases. CDR3 region: CASSLTGGVFDTQYF. CDR3 DNA: TGTGCCAGCAGCTTAACAGGGGGCGTTTTCGATACGCAGTATTTT.

Notes on this clonotype: One end of the junction fails to match germline, which may point to a read error. The chain combines TRBV7-6 with TRBJ2-1, with D possibly matching TRBD2 (5 bases). The CDR3 consists of 15 residues. CDR1 and CDR2 (germline): SGHVS, FNYEAQ. For the CDR3, the DNA is TGTGCCAGCAGCCAAATCGAGGGTCCTGGCAATGATCAGTTCTTC. It translates to CASSQIEGPGNDQFF.